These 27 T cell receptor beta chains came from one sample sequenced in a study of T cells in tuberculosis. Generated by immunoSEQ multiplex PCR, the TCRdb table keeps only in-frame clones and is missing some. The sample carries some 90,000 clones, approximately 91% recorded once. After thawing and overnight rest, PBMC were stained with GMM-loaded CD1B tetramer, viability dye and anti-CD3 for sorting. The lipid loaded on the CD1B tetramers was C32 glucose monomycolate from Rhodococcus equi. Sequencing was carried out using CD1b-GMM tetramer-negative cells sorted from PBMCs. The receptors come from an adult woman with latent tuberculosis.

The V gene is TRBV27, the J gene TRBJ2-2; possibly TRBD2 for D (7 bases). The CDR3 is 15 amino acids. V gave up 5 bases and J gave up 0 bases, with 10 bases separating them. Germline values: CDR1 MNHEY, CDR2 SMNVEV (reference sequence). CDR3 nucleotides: TGTGCCAGCAGTATCGGGGGGCCGAACACCGGGGAGCTGTTTTTT. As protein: CASSIGGPNTGELFF.

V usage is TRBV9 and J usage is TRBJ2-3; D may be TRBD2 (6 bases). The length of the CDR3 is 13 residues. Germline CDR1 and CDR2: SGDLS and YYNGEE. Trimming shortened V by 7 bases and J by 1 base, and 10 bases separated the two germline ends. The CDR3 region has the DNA TGTGCCAGCGAGGCTAGCGGCACAGATACGCAGTATTTT. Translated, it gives CASEASGTDTQYF.

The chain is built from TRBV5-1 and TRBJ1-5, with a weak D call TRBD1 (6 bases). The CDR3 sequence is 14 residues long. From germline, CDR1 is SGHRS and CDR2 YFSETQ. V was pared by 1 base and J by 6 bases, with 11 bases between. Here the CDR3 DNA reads TGCGCCAGCAGCTTGTCAGGGGCCTCTCAGCCCCAGCATTTT. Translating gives CASSLSGASQPQHF.

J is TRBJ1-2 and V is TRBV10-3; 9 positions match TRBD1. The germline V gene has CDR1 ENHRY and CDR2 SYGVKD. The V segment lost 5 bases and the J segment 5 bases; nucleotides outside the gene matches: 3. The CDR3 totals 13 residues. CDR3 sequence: CAISPGTGYGYTF. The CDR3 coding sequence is TGTGCCATCAGTCCCGGGACAGGGTATGGCTACACCTTC.

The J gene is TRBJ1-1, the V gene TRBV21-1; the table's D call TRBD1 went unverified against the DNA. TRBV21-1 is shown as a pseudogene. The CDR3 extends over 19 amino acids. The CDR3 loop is CASSRGQGATPRMNTEAFF. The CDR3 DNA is TGTGCCAGCAGCCGCGGACAGGGGGCAACGCCAAGGATGAACACTGAAGCTTTCTTT.

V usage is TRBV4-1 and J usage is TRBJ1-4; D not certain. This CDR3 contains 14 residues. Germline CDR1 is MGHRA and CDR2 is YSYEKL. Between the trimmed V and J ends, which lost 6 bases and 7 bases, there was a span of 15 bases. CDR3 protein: CASSTYRVIEKLFF. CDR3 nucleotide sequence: TGCGCCAGCAGTACGTATCGGGTTATTGAAAAACTGTTTTTT.

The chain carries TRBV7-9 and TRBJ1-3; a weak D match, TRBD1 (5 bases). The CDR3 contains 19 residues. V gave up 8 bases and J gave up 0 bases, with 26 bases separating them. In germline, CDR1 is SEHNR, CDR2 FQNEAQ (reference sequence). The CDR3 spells CASGVRRQDKTSSGNTIYF. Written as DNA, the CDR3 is TGTGCCAGCGGGGTTCGGCGTCAGGACAAAACCAGCTCTGGAAACACCATATATTTT.

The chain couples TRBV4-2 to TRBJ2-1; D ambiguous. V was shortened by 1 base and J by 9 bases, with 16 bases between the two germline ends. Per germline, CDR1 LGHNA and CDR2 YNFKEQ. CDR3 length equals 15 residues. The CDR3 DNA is TGTGCCAGCAGCCAAGTCGCGCAAGGCACGGGTGAGCAGTTCTTC. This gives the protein CASSQVAQGTGEQFF.

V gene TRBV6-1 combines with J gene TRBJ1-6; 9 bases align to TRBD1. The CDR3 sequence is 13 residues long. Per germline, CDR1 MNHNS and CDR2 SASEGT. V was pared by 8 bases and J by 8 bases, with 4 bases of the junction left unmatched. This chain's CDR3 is CASQGQGDSPLHF. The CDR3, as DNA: TGTGCCAGCCAGGGACAGGGTGATTCACCCCTCCACTTT.

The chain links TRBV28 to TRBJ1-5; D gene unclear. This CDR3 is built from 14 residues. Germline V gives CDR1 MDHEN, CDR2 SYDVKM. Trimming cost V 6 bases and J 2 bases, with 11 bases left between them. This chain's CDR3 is CASSTPLGNQPQHF. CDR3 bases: TGTGCCAGCAGCACCCCTTTAGGCAATCAGCCCCAGCATTTT.

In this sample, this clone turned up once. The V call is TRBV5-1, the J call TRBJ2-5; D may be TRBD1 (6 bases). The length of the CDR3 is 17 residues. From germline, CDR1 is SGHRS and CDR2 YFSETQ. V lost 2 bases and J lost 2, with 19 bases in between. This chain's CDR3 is CASSLGPKWDKQETQYF. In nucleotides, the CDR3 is TGCGCCAGCAGCTTAGGGCCCAAGTGGGACAAACAAGAGACCCAGTACTTC.

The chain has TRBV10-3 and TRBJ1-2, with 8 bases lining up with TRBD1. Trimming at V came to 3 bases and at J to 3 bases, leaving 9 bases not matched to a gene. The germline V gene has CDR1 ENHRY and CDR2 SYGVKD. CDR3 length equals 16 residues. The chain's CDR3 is CAISEVLDRGHYGYTF. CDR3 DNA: TGTGCCATCAGTGAAGTGTTAGACAGGGGCCACTATGGCTACACCTTC.

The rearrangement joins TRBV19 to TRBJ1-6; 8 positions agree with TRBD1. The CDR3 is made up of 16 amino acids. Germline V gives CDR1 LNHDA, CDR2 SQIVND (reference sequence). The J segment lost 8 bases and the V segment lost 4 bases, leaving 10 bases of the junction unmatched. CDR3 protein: CASSKLTGAVHSPLHF. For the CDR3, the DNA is TGTGCCAGTAGTAAACTGACAGGGGCGGTACATTCACCCCTCCACTTT.

CDR3 bases: TGTGCCACCAGCGTACAGGGAGAGGATGAAAAACTGTTTTTT. Its protein is CATSVQGEDEKLFF. The chain is built from TRBV15 and TRBJ1-4; weak D call: TRBD1 (6 bases). In germline, CDR1 is LNHNV, CDR2 YYDKDF (reference sequence). The CDR3 runs to 14 residues. The V and J ends lost 5 bases and 6 bases respectively, with 13 bases between them.

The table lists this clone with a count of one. The CDR3 is CASSESGSGEKLFF. The CDR3 bases are TGCGCCAGCAGTGAGTCCGGGTCGGGGGAAAAACTGTTTTTT. This chain uses TRBV10-2 with TRBJ1-4; D is undetermined. CDR1 and CDR2 from the germline V gene are WSHSY and SAAADI. Trimming pared 0 bases from V and 8 bases from J, leaving 10 bases between. This CDR3 comprises 14 residues.

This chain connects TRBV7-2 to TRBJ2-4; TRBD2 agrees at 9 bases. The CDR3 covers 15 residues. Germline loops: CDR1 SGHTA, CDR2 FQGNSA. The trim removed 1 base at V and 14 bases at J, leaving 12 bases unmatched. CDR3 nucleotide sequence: TGTGCCAGCAGCTTAGGATCCAGCGGGGGGCTGGCGAAGTACTTC. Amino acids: CASSLGSSGGLAKYF.

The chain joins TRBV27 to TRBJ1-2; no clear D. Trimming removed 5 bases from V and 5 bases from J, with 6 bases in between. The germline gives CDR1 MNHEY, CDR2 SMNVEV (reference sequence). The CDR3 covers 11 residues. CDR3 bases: TGTGCCAGCAGTGGCCCTTATGGCTACACCTTC. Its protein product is CASSGPYGYTF.

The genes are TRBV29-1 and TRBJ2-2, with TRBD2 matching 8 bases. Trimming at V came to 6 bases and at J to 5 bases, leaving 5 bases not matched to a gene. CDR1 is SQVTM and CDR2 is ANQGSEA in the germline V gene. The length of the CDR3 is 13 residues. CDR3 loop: CSVSSGATGELFF. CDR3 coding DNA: TGCAGCGTGAGTAGCGGGGCAACCGGGGAGCTGTTTTTT.

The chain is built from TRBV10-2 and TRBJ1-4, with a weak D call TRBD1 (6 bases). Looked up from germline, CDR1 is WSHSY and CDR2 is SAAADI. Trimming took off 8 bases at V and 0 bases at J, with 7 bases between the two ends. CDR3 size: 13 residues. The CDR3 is CASGQSTNEKLFF. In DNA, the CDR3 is TGCGCCAGCGGACAGTCAACTAATGAAAAACTGTTTTTT.

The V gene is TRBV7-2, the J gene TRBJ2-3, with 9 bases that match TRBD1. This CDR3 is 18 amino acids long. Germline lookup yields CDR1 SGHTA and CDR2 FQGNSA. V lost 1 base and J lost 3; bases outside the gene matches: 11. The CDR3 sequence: CASSLVWAGTGRTDTQYF. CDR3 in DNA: TGTGCCAGCAGCTTAGTCTGGGCGGGGACAGGGAGAACAGATACGCAGTATTTT.

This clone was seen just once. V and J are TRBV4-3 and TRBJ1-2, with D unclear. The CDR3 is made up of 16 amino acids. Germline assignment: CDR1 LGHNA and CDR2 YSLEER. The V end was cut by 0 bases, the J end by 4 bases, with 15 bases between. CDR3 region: CASSQDPVRGPYGYTF. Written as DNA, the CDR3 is TGCGCCAGCAGCCAAGATCCCGTGCGGGGTCCCTATGGCTACACCTTC.

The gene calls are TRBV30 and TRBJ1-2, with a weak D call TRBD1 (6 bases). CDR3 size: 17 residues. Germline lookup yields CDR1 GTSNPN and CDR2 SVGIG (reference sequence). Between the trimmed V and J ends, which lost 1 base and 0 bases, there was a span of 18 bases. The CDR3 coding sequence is TGTGCCTGGAGTGCGCTTTCACAGGGCCTAGCTAACTATGGCTACACCTTC. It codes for CAWSALSQGLANYGYTF.

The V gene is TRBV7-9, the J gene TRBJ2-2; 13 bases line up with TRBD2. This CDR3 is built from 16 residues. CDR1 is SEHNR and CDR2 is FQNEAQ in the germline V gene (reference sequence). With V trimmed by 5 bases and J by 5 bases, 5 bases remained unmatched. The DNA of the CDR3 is TGTGCCAGCAGCCTCCTACTAGCGGGGGGGACCGGGGAGCTGTTTTTT. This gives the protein CASSLLLAGGTGELFF.

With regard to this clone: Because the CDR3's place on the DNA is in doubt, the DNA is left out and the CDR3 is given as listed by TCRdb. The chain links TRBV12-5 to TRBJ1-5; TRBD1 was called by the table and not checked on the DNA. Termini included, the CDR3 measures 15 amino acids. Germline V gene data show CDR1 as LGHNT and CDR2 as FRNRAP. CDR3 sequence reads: CASGLAQARNQPQHF.

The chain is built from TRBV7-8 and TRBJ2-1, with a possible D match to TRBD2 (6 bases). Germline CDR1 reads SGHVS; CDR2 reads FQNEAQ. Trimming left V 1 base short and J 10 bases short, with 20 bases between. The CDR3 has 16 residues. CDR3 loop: CASSLGASAPRGEQFF. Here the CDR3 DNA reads TGTGCCAGCAGCTTAGGGGCCTCGGCTCCTCGGGGGGAGCAGTTCTTC.

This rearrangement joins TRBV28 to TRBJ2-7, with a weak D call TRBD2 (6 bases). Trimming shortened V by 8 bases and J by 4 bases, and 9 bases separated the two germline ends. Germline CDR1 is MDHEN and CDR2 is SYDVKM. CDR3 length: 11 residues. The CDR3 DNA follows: TGTGCCAGCGCGGGGTTTTACGAGCAGTACGTC. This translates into CASAGFYEQYV.

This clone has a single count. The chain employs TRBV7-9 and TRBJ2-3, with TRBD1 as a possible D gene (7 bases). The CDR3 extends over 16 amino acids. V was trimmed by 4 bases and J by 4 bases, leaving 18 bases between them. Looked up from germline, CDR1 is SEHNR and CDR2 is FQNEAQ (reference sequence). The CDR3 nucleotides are TGTGCCAGCAGCTCCTGGGACAGCCGGGGGTCAGATACGCAGTATTTT. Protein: CASSSWDSRGSDTQYF.